A single T cell receptor (beta chain) is shown here with its context. Authors' processing steps: Reference gene primer amplification in the assay estimated nucleated cell counts. TCRdb's copy holds only in-frame clones and misses some; the assay was immunoSEQ multiplex PCR. V, J and clone size reflect that table, while D and trimming were determined from the DNA. The sample includes fewer than 350,000 clones, roughly 90% seen only once; the top ten take approximately 12%. V lost 5 bases, J lost 7 bases, and 3 bases stayed unmatched. The germline CDR1 and CDR2 sequences are SGHNT and YYREEE (reference sequence). The CDR3 covers 12 residues. During active infection, Seattle patients enrolled and were then monitored through disease. The sample comes from a study of blood T cell repertoires in COVID-19. Study details: Material from acute and convalescent COVID-19 was sourced from the United States, Italy and Spain. T cells, B-cell-depleted T cells, or PBMCs supplied cDNA or gDNA.

Source material: peripheral blood. This receptor was obtained from a young woman with COVID-19, enrolled during active disease. V usage is TRBV5-4 and J usage is TRBJ2-7; 10 positions match TRBD1. CDR3 in DNA: TGTGCCAGCAGGGGACAGGGGTGGGAGCAGTACTTC. Translation gives CASRGQGWEQYF.